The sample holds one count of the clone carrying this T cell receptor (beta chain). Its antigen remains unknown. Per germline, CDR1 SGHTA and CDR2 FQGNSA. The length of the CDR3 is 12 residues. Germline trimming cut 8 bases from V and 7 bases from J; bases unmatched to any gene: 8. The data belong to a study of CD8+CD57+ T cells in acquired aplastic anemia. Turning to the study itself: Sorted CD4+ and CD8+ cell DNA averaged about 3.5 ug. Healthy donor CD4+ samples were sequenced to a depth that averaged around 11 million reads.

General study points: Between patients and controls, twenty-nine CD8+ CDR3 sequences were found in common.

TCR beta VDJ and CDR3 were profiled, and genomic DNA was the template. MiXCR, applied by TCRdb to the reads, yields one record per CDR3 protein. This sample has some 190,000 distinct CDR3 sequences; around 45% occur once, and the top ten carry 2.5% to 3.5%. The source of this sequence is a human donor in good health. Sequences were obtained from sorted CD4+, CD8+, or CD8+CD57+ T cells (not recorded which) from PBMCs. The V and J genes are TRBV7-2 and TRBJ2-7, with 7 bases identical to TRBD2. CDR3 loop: CASGRSGGEQYF. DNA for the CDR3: TGTGCCAGCGGTCGATCGGGGGGTGAGCAGTACTTC.